This T cell receptor (beta chain) appears in the sequencing data of a study of blood T cell repertoires in COVID-19. The assay was immunoSEQ multiplex PCR, and TCRdb's table has in-frame clones only and misses some. This table has 150,000 to 200,000 clones, roughly four fifths appearing once. V gave up 9 bases and J gave up 0 bases; unmatched junction bases: 6. Germline assignment: CDR1 MNHEY and CDR2 SVGAGI. The CDR3 consists of 14 residues. The chain carries TRBV6-5 and TRBJ2-3; 7 nucleotides line up with TRBD2. The TCR sequence derives from a human donor with acute or convalescent COVID-19. The donor label of this sample is uncertain. The source material was peripheral blood. CDR3 region: CASQREGSTDTQYF. The CDR3 bases are TGTGCCAGTCAGCGGGAAGGGAGCACAGATACGCAGTATTTT.